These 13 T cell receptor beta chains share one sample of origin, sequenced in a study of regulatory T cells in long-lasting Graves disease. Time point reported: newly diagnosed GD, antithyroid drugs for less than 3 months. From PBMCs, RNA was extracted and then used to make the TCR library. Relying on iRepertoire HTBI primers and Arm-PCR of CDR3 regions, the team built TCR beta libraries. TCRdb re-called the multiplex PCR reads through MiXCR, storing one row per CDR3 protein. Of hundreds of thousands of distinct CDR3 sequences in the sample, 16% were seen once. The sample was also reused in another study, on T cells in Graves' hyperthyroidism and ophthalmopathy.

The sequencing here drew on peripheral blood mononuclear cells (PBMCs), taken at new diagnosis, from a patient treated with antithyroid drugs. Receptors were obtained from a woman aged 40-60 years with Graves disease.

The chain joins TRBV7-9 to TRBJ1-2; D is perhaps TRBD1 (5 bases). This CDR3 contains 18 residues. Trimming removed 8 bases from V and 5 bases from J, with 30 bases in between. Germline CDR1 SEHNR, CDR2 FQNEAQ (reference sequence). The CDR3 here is CASGSEGLRVFIGYGYTF. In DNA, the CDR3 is TGTGCCAGCGGGTCTGAAGGGCTCAGGGTTTTTATAGGGTATGGCTACACCTTC.

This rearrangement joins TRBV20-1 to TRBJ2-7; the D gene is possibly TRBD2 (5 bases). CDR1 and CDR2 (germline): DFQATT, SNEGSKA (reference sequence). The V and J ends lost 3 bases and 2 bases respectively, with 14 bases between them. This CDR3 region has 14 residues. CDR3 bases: TGCAGTGCTAGCAAACCGGACGGGACCTACGAGCAGTACTTC. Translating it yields CSASKPDGTYEQYF.

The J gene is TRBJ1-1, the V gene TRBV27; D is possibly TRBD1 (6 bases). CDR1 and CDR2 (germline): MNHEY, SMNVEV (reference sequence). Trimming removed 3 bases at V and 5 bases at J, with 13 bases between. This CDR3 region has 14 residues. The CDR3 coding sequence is TGTGCCAGCAGTTTGGGGGGGGGCATGACTGAAGCTTTCTTT. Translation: CASSLGGGMTEAFF.

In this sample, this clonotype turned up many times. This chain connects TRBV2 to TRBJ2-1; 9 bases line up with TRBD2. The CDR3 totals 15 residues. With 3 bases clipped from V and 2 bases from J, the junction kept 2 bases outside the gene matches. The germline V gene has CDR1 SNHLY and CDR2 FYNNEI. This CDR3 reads CASSDGGGAYNEQFF. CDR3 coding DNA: TGTGCCAGCAGTGACGGCGGGGGGGCCTACAATGAGCAGTTCTTC.

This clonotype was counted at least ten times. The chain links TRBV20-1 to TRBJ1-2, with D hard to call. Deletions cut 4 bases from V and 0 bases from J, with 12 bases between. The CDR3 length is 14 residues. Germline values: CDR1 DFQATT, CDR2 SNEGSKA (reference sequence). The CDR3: CSANGGSTNYGYTF. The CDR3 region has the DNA TGCAGTGCTAATGGCGGCAGCACTAACTATGGCTACACCTTC.

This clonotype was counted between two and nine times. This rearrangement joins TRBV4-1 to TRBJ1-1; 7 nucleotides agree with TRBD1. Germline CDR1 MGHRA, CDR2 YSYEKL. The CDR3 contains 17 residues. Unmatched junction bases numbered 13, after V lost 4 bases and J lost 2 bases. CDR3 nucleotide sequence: TGCGCCAGCAGCCGCTACCCGGGAGGACAGGTTAACACTGAAGCTTTCTTT. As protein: CASSRYPGGQVNTEAFF.

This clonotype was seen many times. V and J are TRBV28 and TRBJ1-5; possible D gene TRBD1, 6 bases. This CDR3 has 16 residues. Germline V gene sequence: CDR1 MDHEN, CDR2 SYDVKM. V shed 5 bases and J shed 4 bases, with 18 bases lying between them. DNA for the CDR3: TGTGCCAGCAGTCCTAGAAACAGGGCTTCGAATCAGCCCCAGCATTTT. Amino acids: CASSPRNRASNQPQHF.

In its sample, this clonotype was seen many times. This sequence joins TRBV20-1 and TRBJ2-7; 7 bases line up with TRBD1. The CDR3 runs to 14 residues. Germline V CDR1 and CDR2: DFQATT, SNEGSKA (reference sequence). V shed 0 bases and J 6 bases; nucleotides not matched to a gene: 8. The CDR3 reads CSARDREGAGEQYF. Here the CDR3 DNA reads TGCAGTGCTAGAGATCGTGAGGGGGCAGGCGAGCAGTACTTC.

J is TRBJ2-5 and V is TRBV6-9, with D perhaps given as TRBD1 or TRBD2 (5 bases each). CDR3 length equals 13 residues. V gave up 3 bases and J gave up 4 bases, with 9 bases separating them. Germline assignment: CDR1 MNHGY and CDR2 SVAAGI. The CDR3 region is CASSYRGVETQYF. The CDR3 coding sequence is TGTGCCAGCAGTTACCGGGGCGTAGAGACCCAGTACTTC.

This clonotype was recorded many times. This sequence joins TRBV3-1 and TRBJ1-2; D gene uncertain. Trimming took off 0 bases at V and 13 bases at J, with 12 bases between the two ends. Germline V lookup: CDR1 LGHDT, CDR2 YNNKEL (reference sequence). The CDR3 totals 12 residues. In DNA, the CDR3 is TGTGCCAGCAGCCAAGATGAAAAGGCTCTCACCTTC. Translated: CASSQDEKALTF.

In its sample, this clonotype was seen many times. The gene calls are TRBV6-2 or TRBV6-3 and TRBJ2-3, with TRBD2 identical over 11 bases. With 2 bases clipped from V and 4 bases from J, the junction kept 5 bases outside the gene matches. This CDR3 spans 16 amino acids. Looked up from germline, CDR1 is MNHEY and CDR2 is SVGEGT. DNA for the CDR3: TGTGCCAGCAGTTACGCGATAGCGGGGGGGCCAGATACGCAGTATTTT. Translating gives CASSYAIAGGPDTQYF.

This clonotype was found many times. The CDR3 region is CASSRHGRNTEAFF. The CDR3 DNA follows: TGTGCCAGCAGTCGGCACGGTAGGAACACTGAAGCTTTCTTT. This chain uses TRBV28 with TRBJ1-1; D unclear. The CDR3 runs 14 residues. The germline V gene has CDR1 MDHEN and CDR2 SYDVKM. Trimming cost V 5 bases and J 1 base, with 11 bases left between them.

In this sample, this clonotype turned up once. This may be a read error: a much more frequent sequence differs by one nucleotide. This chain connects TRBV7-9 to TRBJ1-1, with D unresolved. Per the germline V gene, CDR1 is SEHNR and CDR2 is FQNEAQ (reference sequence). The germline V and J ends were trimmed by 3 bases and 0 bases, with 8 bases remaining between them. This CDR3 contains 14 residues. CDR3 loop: CASSLFPLNTEAFF. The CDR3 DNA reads TGTGCCAGCAGCTTGTTTCCCCTGAACACTGAAGCTTTCTTT.